This T cell receptor beta chain was profiled in a study of blood T cells in healthy people across ages (dated by TCRdb to about 2015). Regarding the study in general: In model experiments, template switching captured roughly one uniquely barcoded TCR beta cDNA molecule for every two T cells. The study analyzed two additional independent replicas of 1 million unique cDNA reads from the same blood draw for two donors, one aged 18 to 30 and one aged 80 or older. To avoid experimental bias, donors of different ages were randomly spread across the sequencing lanes. Age-related changes in TCR beta repertoire diversity were measured in the study by deep sequencing normalized with unique cDNA molecular identifiers. The donors were divided into four age groups: young (average roughly 17 years), middle-aged (under 40), aged (about 61) and long-lived (nearly 85).

To prepare the library, 5' RACE was applied. TCRdb names Illumina HiSeq 2500 as the instrument used. A second PCR of about 7 to 12 cycles was run with a J-beta primer mix and a sample-barcoded 5' primer. A template-switch 5' adaptor carrying 12 random nucleotides introduced a unique molecular identifier onto each TCR beta cDNA molecule. Each sample yielded at least 2.5 million CDR3-containing paired-end reads. First-strand cDNA was synthesized from all RNA with the Mint cDNA synthesis kit, primed by a TRBC-specific oligonucleotide. All cDNA was treated with uracil-DNA glycosylase and then went through a first 18-cycle PCR with the universal primers M1SS and BC2_uni_R. The paper's data handling went like this. For normalization, 1 million high-quality reads, each with a distinct molecular identifier, were randomly selected from each sample. Instead of being binned into consensus sequences, reads that shared molecular identifiers were thrown out. MiTCR, set to a Q25 quality threshold and the strictest error-elimination algorithm, was used for CDR3 identification, clonotype clustering and error correction. A nonparametric unseen species model with Euler transformation was used to estimate a lower bound on total TCR beta diversity. TCRdb redid the processing of the public reads, applying fastp at Q25 and MiXCR, and retained in-frame beta chains. Each record represents a unique CDR3 protein, reported with the most common genes and DNA among its rows. The V and J calls follow TCRdb's processing rather than the paper's. The table for this sample lists about 1.8 million distinct CDR3 sequences; around 50% of them were counted only once. Over 2% of the sample lies in the top ten.

The investigation overall reported the following: Because the CMV infection status of the donors was unknown, age-related changes in expanded clonotypes may potentially have been confounded. As age increased, observed TCR beta diversity per million T cells dropped in a roughly linear way, and a significant reduction was already evident by age around 41. Bulk unsorted PBMC profiling prevented conclusive comparison of naive and antigen-experienced compartments. Compared with the aged group, the long-lived group had more naive CD4+ T cells, fewer expanded clones and increased TCR diversity, suggesting age selection. Estimates of total diversity based on one million sequenced T cells were regarded as lower bounds and as underestimates. Observed TCR beta diversity correlated strongly with the percentage of naive T cells measured by flow cytometry.

The roughly 42 donors, aged about 6 to 100 years, were systemically healthy Caucasian individuals from Russia. Each donor gave around 9.5 milliliters of peripheral blood, collected into EDTA-treated Vacutainer tubes. PBMCs were isolated by Ficoll-Paque density-gradient centrifugation, with at least 6 million obtained per sample. Trizol reagent was used to extract total RNA from the PBMCs, yielding at least 6 micrograms per sample. The percentages of naive CD45RAhigh/CD27high T cells were determined by flow cytometry on a PBMC aliquot from every donor. This clonotype was picked up one time. Its cognate antigen has yet to be identified. Base qualities are not recorded, but no much larger clone differs from it by a single base. Inclusive of the bounding cysteine and phenylalanine, the CDR3 is 15 residues long. Only CDR3 DNA is held: 45 bases, read in frame from base 1. Between the V and J ends, shortened by 1 base and 4 bases respectively, the junction contains 12 bases. In the germline V gene, CDR1 corresponds to MGHRA and CDR2 to YSYEKL.

The material sequenced was blood. This sequence originates from a woman in her 40s in good health. The chain is encoded by TRBV4-1 joined to TRBJ2-3; D gene: possibly TRBD2, on 5 matching bases. The CDR3 region: CASSQVGLSADTQYF. The nucleotides read TGCGCCAGCAGCCAAGTCGGACTCTCCGCAGATACGCAGTATTTT.